This T cell receptor (beta chain) emerged from a study of T cells in Graves' hyperthyroidism and ophthalmopathy. This clonotype was recorded many times. Its specificity is not known. There were TCR beta CDR3 regions amplified from RNA transcripts. During a first-round RT-PCR of the TCR CDR3, the HTBI primer set was used. One entry per CDR3 protein, called by TCRdb with MiXCR from the multiplex PCR reads. The table records around 520,000 distinct CDR3 sequences, around an eighth of them present only once. Uncontrolled infection, other autoimmune disease, pregnancy or lactation led to exclusion. The ends lost 5 bases at V and 8 bases at J; junction bases unmatched: 16. The CDR3 extends over 18 amino acids. Germline CDR1 reads SGHNT; CDR2 reads YENEEA. Regarding the study as a whole: Blood also showed most of the thyroid clonotypes that were expanded above 0.001.

The receptor's source is a young woman with Graves' hyperthyroidism. The sequenced sample was blood. The V call is TRBV11-3, the J call TRBJ2-1; 12 positions agree with TRBD2. CDR3 bases: TGTGCCAGCAGCCTCCGAGGGTCTAGCGGGAGGGCCGGGGATGAGCAGTTCTTC. This codes for CASSLRGSSGRAGDEQFF.